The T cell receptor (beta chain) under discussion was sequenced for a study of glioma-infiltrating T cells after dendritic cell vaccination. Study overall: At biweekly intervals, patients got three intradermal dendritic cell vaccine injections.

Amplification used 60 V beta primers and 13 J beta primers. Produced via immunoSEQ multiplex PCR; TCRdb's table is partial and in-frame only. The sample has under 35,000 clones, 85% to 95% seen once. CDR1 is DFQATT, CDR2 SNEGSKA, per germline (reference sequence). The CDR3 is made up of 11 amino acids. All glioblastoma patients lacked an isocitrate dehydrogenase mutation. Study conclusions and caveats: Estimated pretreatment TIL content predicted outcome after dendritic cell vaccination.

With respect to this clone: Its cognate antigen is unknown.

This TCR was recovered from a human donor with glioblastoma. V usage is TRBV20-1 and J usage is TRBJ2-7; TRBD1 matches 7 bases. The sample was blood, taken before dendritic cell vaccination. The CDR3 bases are TGCAGCCAACTACAGGGGAACGAGCAGTACTTC. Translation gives CSQLQGNEQYF.